This T cell receptor (beta chain) derives from a study of breast tumors, draining lymph nodes, adjacent tissues. Broader study findings: Tumor repertoires ranked between lymph nodes and nontumor tissue in diversity, with V and J gene preferences.

This clonotype was picked up many times. Antigen: not known. TCRdb redid the calling of the multiplex PCR reads with MiXCR, one entry per CDR3 protein. The top ten hold approximately 5% of the sample, which has 85,000 to 130,000 distinct CDR3 sequences, less than 40% seen once. Axillary draining lymph nodes of breast cancer patients supplied the node samples. The CDR3 is made up of 13 amino acids. The germline V gene encodes CDR1 MDHEN and CDR2 SYDVKM. V was trimmed by 3 bases and J by 2 bases, leaving 7 bases between them. Sequences were obtained from axillary lymph node tissue. The source of this sequence is a female donor with breast cancer. Some clones in this sample may be carry-over from other donors' samples. V gene TRBV28 combines with J gene TRBJ1-2; D gene unclear. CDR3 nucleotide sequence: TGTGCCAGCAGTTTCGGGCAGAACTATGGCTACACCTTC. Translation: CASSFGQNYGYTF.